The 16 T cell receptor beta chains below come from one sample, sequenced in a study of blood T cell repertoires in COVID-19 (dated by TCRdb to about 2020). The protocol used for the library was the immunoSEQ multiplex PCR assay. As stored in TCRdb, this immuneACCESS dataset retains in-frame rearrangements with V and J assigned. A fraction of the clones does not appear; measured against another copy, unresolved V genes explain less than half of the discrepancy, and the remainder lacks a known reason. For this sample the table gives about 9,200 clones, of which roughly nine tenths were detected only once. The ten largest clones capture around 9% of the sample. Material: peripheral blood. The receptor set was obtained from a man aged 55 to 70 with acute or convalescent COVID-19.

The V call is TRBV28, the J call TRBJ1-2; D gene ambiguous. Trimming took off 3 bases at V and 2 bases at J, with 13 bases between the two ends. Germline V gene sequence: CDR1 MDHEN, CDR2 SYDVKM. The CDR3 runs 15 residues. In nucleotides, the CDR3 is TGTGCCAGCAGTTTCTCCCGTGGCAGAAACTATGGCTACACCTTC. It specifies CASSFSRGRNYGYTF.

The chain joins TRBV6-5 to TRBJ2-1, with TRBD2 identical over 7 bases. The V segment lost 8 bases and the J segment 7 bases; nucleotides outside the gene matches: 5. The CDR3 covers 12 residues. In germline, CDR1 is MNHEY, CDR2 SVGAGI. The CDR3 DNA reads as TGTGCCAGCTCCTTCGGGGGGAATGAGCAGTTCTTC. It translates to CASSFGGNEQFF.

The rearrangement joins TRBV19 to TRBJ1-1, with a weak D call TRBD1 (6 bases). Germline V lookup: CDR1 LNHDA, CDR2 SQIVND (reference sequence). This CDR3 region has 14 residues. V lost 5 bases and J 4 bases, leaving 14 bases between the germline ends. Written as DNA, the CDR3 is TGTGCCAGTAGTCCAGGGGTCTCCGGCACTGAAGCTTTCTTT. This codes for CASSPGVSGTEAFF.

The gene calls are TRBV4-2 and TRBJ1-1, with D maybe TRBD1 (5 bases). V lost 3 bases and J lost 4, with 18 bases in between. Germline assignment: CDR1 LGHNA and CDR2 YNFKEQ. The CDR3 is 16 residues long. In DNA form, the CDR3 reads TGTGCCAGCAGCCAGAACATCCGGTCGGGGGGCACTGAAGCTTTCTTT. It translates to CASSQNIRSGGTEAFF.

CDR3 bases: TGTGCCAGCAGCTTTGCAGGGGGTCAGCCCCAGCATTTT. This gives the protein CASSFAGGQPQHF. V and J are TRBV7-2 and TRBJ1-5, with 7 bases matching TRBD1. The CDR3 has 13 residues. V was clipped by 3 bases and J by 6 bases; unmatched bases: 2. Germline values: CDR1 SGHTA, CDR2 FQGNSA.

J is TRBJ2-6 and V is TRBV4-3, with D possibly being TRBD1 (5 bases). The CDR3 is 17 residues long. Germline lookup yields CDR1 LGHNA and CDR2 YSLEER. V was shortened by 0 bases and J by 1 base, with 10 bases between the two germline ends. Written as DNA, the CDR3 is TGCGCCAGCAGCCAAGATCACGCAGGGTCTGGGGCCAACGTCCTGACTTTC. It specifies CASSQDHAGSGANVLTF.

This clone showed up just a few times. V gene TRBV5-8 combines with J gene TRBJ1-5; 12 nucleotides line up with TRBD1. Germline CDR1 is SGHTS and CDR2 is YDEGEE. Trimming removed 3 bases from V and 6 bases from J; junction bases left unmatched: 4. The length of the CDR3 is 15 residues. This CDR3 is CASSSGTGGVQPQHF. The CDR3 DNA is TGTGCCAGCAGCTCCGGGACAGGGGGCGTTCAGCCCCAGCATTTT.

The V and J genes are TRBV4-1 and TRBJ2-5, with TRBD2 as a possible D gene (5 bases). The CDR3 runs 14 residues. Germline values: CDR1 MGHRA, CDR2 YSYEKL. V was cut by 1 base and J by 5 bases, with 11 bases left in between. Here the CDR3 DNA reads TGCGCCAGCAGCCAAGGGGGAGAAGCTGAGACCCAGTACTTC. Translated: CASSQGGEAETQYF.

The J gene is TRBJ2-3, the V gene TRBV5-1; TRBD2 aligns across 7 bases. V was clipped by 4 bases and J by 2 bases; unmatched bases: 13. The germline CDR1 and CDR2 sequences are SGHRS and YFSETQ. The CDR3 runs to 17 residues. The CDR3 sequence: CASSRGAGLPNTDTQYF. CDR3 nucleotide sequence: TGCGCCAGCAGCAGAGGGGCGGGACTACCCAACACAGATACGCAGTATTTT.

The CDR3 loop reads CASSLAAGLAGRNEQFF. The CDR3 nucleotides read TGTGCCAGCAGCTTAGCGGCGGGACTAGCGGGAAGGAATGAGCAGTTCTTC. The chain is built from TRBV7-8 and TRBJ2-1, with TRBD2 matching over 13 bases. Germline values: CDR1 SGHVS, CDR2 FQNEAQ. The V and J ends lost 0 bases and 7 bases, in that order; junction bases with no gene match: 6. CDR3 length: 17 residues.

The chain is built from TRBV4-2 and TRBJ2-2, with 9 positions matching TRBD2. The CDR3 runs to 17 residues. Germline V gene lookup returns CDR1 LGHNA and CDR2 YNFKEQ. With 1 base clipped from V and 0 bases from J, the junction kept 3 bases outside the gene matches. CDR3 bases: TGTGCCAGCAGCCAAGGTAGCGGGGGCCCGAACACCGGGGAGCTGTTTTTT. It yields the protein CASSQGSGGPNTGELFF.

The DNA of the CDR3 is TGTGCCAGAAGCTTGGCGGTGAGGCTAGCGGGGGCCTGTTACGAGCAGTACGTC. Translation gives CARSLAVRLAGACYEQYV. The chain uses TRBV5-3 and TRBJ2-7, with 10 bases aligning to TRBD2. TRBV5-3 belongs to the ORF category, with a function that is uncertain. With V trimmed by 0 bases and J by 4 bases, 13 bases remained unmatched. CDR3 size: 18 residues.

In DNA form, the CDR3 reads TGTGCCACCTCCGGGAGACTAGTCAATGAGCAGTTCTTC. As protein: CATSGRLVNEQFF. The J gene is TRBJ2-1, the V gene TRBV24-1; weak D call: TRBD2 (6 bases). Trimming removed 9 bases at V and 6 bases at J, with 14 bases between. Germline V CDR1 and CDR2: KGHDR, SFDVKD. The CDR3 extends over 13 amino acids.

This clone was observed a few times. The chain recombines TRBV4-1 with TRBJ2-5; maybe TRBD2 (5 bases). Trimming took off 5 bases at V and 4 bases at J, with 8 bases between the two ends. Germline V gene data show CDR1 as MGHRA and CDR2 as YSYEKL. The CDR3 is made up of 12 amino acids. The CDR3 DNA sequence: TGCGCCAGCAGCGTCAGCGGAGAGACCCAGTACTTC. Translation gives CASSVSGETQYF.

The chain is built from TRBV7-6 and TRBJ2-3; TRBD2 agrees at 8 bases. The length of the CDR3 is 16 residues. Germline trimming cut 5 bases from V and 1 base from J; bases unmatched to any gene: 8. From germline, CDR1 is SGHVS and CDR2 FNYEAQ. The CDR3 region has the DNA TGTGCCAGCAGCCCGGGGGGGATAGCGGGCACAGATACGCAGTATTTT. Its translation is CASSPGGIAGTDTQYF.

The rearrangement uses TRBV5-6 and TRBJ2-1; 9 bases are a match to TRBD2. The CDR3 has 15 residues. J gave up 4 bases and V 5 bases, and 7 bases lay outside the gene matches. Germline CDR1 SGHDT, CDR2 YYEEEE. CDR3: CASRITTSGYNEQFF. CDR3 DNA: TGTGCCAGCAGGATCACGACTAGCGGTTACAATGAGCAGTTCTTC. The full variable domain, in which reference TRBV5-6 and TRBJ2-1 provide the parts outside the CDR3, is DAGVTQSPTHLIKTRGQQVTLRCSPKSGHDTVSWYQQALGQGPQFIFQYYEEEERQRGNFPDRFSGHQFPNYSSELNVNALLLGDSALYLCASRITTSGYNEQFFGPGTRLTVL.